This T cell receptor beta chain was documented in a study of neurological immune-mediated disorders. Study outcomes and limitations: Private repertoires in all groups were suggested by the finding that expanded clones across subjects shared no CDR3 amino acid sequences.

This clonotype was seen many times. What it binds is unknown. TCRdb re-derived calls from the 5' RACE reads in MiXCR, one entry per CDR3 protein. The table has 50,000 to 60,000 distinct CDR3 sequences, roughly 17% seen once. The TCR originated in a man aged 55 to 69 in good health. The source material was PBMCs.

CDR3 in amino acids: CASSLTGGGETQYF. The CDR3 DNA reads as TGTGCCAGCAGCTTGACAGGGGGTGGAGAGACCCAGTACTTC. The gene calls are TRBV7-9 and TRBJ2-5; 9 bases line up with TRBD1. CDR3 length: 14 residues. Trimming took 3 bases from V and 4 from J; bases not matched to a gene: 3. Germline V gene lookup returns CDR1 SEHNR and CDR2 FQNEAQ (reference sequence).